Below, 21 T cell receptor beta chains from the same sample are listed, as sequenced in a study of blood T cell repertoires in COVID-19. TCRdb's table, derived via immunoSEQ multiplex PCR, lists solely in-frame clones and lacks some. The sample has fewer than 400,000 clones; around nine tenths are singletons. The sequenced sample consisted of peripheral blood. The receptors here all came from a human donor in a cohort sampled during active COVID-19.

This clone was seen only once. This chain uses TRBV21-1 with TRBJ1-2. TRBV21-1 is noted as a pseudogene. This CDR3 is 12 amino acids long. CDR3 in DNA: TGTGCCAGCAGCAAAAGCGGGCGCGCCTACACCTTC. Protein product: CASSKSGRAYTF.

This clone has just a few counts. The DNA of the CDR3 is TGTGCCAGCTCCCCCGAGGCGATCAATGAGCAGTTCTTC. It specifies CASSPEAINEQFF. The rearrangement links TRBV18 to TRBJ2-1; D not certain. The CDR3 consists of 13 residues. The germline gives CDR1 KGHSH, CDR2 LQKENI. Trimming shortened V by 6 bases and J by 6 bases, and 12 bases separated the two germline ends.

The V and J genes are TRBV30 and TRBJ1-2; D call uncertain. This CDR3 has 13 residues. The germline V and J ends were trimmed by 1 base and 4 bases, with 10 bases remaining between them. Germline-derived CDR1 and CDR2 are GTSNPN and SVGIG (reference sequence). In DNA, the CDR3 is TGTGCCTGGAGTGGACCGAGCGGCTATGGCTACACCTTC. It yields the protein CAWSGPSGYGYTF. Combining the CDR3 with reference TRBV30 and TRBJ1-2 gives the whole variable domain SQTIHQWPATLVQPVGSPLSLECTVEGTSNPNLYWYRQAAGRGLQLLFYSVGIGQISSEVPQNLSASRPQDRQFILSSKKLLLSDSGFYLCAWSGPSGYGYTFGSGTRLTVV.

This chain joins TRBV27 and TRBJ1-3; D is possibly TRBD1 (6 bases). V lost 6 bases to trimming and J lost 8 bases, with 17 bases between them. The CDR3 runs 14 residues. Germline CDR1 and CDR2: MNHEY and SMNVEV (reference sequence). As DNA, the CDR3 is TGTGCCAGCAGAACAGGGCCCTTCAGCGACACCATATATTTT. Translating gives CASRTGPFSDTIYF.

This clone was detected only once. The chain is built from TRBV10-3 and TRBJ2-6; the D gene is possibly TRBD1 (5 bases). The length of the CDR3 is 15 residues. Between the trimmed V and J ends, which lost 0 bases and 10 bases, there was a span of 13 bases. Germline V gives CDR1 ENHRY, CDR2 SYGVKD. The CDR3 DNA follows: TGTGCCATCAGTGAGTCCTTAGGGCAGGGAAACGTCCTGACTTTC. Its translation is CAISESLGQGNVLTF.

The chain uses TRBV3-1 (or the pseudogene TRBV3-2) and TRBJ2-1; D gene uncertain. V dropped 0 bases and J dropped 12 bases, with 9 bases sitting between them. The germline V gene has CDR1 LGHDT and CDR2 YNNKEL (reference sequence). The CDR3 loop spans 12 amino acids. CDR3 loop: CASSQDSRVQFF. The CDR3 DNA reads TGTGCCAGCAGCCAAGATTCGAGAGTGCAGTTCTTC.

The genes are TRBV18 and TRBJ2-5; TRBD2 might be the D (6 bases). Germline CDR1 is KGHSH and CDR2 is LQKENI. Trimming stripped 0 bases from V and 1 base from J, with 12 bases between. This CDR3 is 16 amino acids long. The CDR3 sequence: CASSPPQRVFQETQYF. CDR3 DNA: TGTGCCAGCTCACCACCCCAGCGGGTATTCCAAGAGACCCAGTACTTC.

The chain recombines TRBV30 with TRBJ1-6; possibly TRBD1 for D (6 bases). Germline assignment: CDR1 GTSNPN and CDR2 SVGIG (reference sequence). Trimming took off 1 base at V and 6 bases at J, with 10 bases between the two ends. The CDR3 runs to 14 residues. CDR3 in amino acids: CAWSEGRGNSPLHF. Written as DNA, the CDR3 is TGTGCCTGGAGTGAAGGCAGGGGTAATTCACCCCTCCACTTT. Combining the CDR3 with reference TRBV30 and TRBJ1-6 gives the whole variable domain SQTIHQWPATLVQPVGSPLSLECTVEGTSNPNLYWYRQAAGRGLQLLFYSVGIGQISSEVPQNLSASRPQDRQFILSSKKLLLSDSGFYLCAWSEGRGNSPLHFGNGTRLTVT.

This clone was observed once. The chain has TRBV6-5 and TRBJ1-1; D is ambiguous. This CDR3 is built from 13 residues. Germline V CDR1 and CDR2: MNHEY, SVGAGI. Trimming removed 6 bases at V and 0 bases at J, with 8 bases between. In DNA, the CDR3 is TGTGCCAGCAGATCGACTTTGAACACTGAAGCTTTCTTT. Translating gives CASRSTLNTEAFF.

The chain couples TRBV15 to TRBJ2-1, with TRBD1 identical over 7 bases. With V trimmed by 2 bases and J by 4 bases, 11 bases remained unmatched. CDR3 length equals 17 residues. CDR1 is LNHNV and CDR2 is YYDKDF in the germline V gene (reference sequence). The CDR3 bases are TGTGCCACCAGCAGAAAGCTAGTGGACAGGCTTTACAATGAGCAGTTCTTC. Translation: CATSRKLVDRLYNEQFF. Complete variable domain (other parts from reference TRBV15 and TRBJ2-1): DAMVIQNPRYQVTQFGKPVTLSCSQTLNHNVMYWYQQKSSQAPKLLFHYYDKDFNNEADTPDNFQSRRPNTSFCFLDIRSPGLGDTAMYLCATSRKLVDRLYNEQFFGPGTRLTVL.

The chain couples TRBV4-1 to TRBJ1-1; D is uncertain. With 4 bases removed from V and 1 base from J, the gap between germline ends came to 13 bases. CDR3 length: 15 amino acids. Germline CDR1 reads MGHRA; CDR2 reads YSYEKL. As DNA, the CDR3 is TGCGCCAGCAGCCCCCTGGCGGGTTCGAACACTGAAGCTTTCTTT. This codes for CASSPLAGSNTEAFF.

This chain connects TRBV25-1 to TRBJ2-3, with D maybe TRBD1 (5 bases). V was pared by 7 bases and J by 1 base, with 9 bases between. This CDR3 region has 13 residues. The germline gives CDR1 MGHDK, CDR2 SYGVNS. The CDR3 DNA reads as TGTGCCAGCAATCCACAGGGCACAGATACGCAGTATTTT. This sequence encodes CASNPQGTDTQYF.

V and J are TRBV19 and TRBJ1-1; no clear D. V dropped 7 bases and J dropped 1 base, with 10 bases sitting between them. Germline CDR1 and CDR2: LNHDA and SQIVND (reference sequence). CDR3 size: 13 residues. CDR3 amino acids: CASTRRGNTEAFF. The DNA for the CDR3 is TGTGCCAGTACCCGCCGGGGGAACACTGAAGCTTTCTTT.

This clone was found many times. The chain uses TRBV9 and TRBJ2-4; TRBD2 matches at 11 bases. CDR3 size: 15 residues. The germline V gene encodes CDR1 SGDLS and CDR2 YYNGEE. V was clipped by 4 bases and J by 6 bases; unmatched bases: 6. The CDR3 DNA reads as TGTGCCAGCAGCACTTCGGGACTAGCGGTAAACATTCAGTACTTC. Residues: CASSTSGLAVNIQYF.

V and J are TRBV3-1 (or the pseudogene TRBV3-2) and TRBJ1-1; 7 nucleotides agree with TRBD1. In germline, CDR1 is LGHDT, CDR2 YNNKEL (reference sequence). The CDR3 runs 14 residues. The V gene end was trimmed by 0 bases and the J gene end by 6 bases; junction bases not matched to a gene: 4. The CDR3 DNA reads TGTGCCAGCAGCCAAGAAAGGACAGGACCTGAAGCTTTCTTT. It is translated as CASSQERTGPEAFF.

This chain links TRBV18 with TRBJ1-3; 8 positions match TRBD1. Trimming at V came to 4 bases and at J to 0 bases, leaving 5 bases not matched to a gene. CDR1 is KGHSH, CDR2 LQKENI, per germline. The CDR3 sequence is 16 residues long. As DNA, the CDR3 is TGTGCCAGCTCACTAGGACAGGGCCTCTCTGGAAACACCATATATTTT. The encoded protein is CASSLGQGLSGNTIYF.

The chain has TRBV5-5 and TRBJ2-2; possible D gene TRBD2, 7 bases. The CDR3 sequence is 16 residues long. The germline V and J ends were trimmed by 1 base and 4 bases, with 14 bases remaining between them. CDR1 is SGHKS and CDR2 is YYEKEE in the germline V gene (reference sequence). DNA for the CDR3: TGTGCCAGCAGCTTGAGGGGGGCGGGAGTCACCGGGGAGCTGTTTTTT. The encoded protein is CASSLRGAGVTGELFF.

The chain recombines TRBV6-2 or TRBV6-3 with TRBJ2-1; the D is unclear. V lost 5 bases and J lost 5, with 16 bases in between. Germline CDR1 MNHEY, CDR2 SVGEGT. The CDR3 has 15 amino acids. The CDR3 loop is CASSGSRLVHNEQFF. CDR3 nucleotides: TGTGCCAGCAGTGGCTCTCGACTCGTTCACAATGAGCAGTTCTTC.

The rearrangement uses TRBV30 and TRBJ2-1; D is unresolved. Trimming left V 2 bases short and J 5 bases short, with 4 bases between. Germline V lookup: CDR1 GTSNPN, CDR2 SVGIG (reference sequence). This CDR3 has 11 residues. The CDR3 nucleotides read TGTGCCTGGAGTACTAACAATGAGCAGTTCTTC. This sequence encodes CAWSTNNEQFF.

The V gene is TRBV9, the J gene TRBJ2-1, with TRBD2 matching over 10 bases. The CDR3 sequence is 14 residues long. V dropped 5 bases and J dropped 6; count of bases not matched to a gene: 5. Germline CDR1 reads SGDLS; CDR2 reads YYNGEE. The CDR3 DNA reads TGTGCCAGCAGTTCTAGCGGGAGAAGCAATGAGCAGTTCTTC. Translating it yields CASSSSGRSNEQFF. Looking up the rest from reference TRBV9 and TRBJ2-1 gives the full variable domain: DSGVTQTPKHLITATGQRVTLRCSPRSGDLSVYWYQQSLDQGLQFLIQYYNGEERAKGNILERFSAQQFPDLHSELNLSSLELGDSALYFCASSSSGRSNEQFFGPGTRLTVL.

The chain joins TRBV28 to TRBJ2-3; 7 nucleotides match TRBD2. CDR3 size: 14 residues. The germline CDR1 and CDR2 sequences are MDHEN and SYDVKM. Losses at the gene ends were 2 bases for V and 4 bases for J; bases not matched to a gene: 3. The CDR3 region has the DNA TGTGCCAGCAGTTTACGGCGGGAGCCAGATACGCAGTATTTT. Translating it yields CASSLRREPDTQYF.